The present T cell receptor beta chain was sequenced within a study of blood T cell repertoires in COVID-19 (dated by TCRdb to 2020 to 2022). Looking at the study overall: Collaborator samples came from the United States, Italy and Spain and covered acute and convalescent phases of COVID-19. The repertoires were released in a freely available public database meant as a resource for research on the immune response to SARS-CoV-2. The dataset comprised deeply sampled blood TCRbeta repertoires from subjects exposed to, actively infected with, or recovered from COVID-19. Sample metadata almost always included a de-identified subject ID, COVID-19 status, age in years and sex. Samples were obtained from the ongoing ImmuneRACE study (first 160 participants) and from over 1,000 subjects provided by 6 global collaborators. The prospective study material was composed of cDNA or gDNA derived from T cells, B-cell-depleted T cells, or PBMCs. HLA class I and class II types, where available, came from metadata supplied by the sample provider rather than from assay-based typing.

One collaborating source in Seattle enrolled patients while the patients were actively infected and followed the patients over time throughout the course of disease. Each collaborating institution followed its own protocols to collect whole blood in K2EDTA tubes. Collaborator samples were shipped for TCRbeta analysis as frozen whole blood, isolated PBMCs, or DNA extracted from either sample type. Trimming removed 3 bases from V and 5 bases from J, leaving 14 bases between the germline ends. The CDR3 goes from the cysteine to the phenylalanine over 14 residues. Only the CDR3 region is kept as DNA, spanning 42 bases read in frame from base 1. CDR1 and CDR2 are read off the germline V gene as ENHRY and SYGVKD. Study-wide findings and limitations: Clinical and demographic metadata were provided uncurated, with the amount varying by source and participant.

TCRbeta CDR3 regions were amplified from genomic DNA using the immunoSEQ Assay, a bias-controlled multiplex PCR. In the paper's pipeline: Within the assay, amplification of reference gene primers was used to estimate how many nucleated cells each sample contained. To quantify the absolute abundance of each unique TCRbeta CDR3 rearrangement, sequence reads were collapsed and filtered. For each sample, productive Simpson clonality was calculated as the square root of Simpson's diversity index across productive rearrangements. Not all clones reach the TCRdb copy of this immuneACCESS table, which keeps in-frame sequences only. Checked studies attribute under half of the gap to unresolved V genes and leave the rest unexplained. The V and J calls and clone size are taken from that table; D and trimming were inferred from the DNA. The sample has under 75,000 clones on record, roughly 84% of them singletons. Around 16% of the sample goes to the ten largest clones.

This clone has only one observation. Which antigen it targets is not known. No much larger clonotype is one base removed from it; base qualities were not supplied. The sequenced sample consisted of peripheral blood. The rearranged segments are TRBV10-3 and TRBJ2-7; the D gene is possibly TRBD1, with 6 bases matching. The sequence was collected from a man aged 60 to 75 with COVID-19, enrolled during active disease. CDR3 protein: CAISDGQIRHEQYF. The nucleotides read TGTGCCATCAGTGACGGACAGATCCGGCACGAGCAGTACTTC.